This T cell receptor (beta chain) was sequenced for a study of T cell repertoires in cytomegalovirus infection. On the study more broadly: CMV infection plus the matching HLA type was flagged by public TCR beta signatures. Study-wide findings and caveats: Across the ex vivo response, the dominant clonotypes were HLA-C-restricted CMV-specific TCR beta clonotypes.

Losses at the gene ends were 5 bases for V and 5 bases for J; bases not matched to a gene: 7. Germline-derived CDR1 and CDR2 are SGHTA and FQGNSA. This CDR3 spans 15 amino acids. TCRdb re-analysed the reads in MiXCR, keeping a single row per CDR3 protein. The table shows 150,000 to 200,000 distinct CDR3 sequences, with under 25% occurring only once. Ten or more counts support this clonotype. Its specificity is unknown. The receptor was isolated from a human donor in good health (CMV status not recorded). Some clones in this sample may be carry-over from other donors' samples. The chain is built from TRBV7-2 and TRBJ1-4; 8 bases align to TRBD1. Input material: PBMCs. The CDR3 here is CASSPRTGLNEKLFF. CDR3 sequence (DNA): TGTGCCAGCAGCCCCCGGACAGGGCTAAATGAAAAACTGTTTTTT.